The source of this TCR beta chain is a study of T cell repertoires in ileal Crohn's disease. Study-wide context: Patients had a median roughly 8-year disease duration, and roughly 32% were active smokers. Study results and limitations: Compared with CD4 T cells, sorted CD8 cells carried more expanded clones. Compared with non-smokers, active smokers at surgery showed more clonal expansions.

V lost 5 bases and J lost 4; bases outside the gene matches: 9. The CDR3 totals 16 residues. Per germline, CDR1 LGHNA and CDR2 YNFKEQ. Measured with immunoSEQ multiplex PCR; TCRdb has only the in-frame clones, and not every one. The sample holds around 8,600 clones, around 80% seen once. As to this clone: Its antigen is currently unknown.

This sequence was found in an adult with Crohn's disease. The material sequenced was ileal tissue. This rearrangement joins TRBV4-2 to TRBJ1-1, with 11 bases fitting TRBD1. CDR3 DNA: TGTGCCAGCAGCGCGGGTGGGACAGGGGGGCGCACTGAAGCTTTCTTT. Amino acid sequence: CASSAGGTGGRTEAFF.